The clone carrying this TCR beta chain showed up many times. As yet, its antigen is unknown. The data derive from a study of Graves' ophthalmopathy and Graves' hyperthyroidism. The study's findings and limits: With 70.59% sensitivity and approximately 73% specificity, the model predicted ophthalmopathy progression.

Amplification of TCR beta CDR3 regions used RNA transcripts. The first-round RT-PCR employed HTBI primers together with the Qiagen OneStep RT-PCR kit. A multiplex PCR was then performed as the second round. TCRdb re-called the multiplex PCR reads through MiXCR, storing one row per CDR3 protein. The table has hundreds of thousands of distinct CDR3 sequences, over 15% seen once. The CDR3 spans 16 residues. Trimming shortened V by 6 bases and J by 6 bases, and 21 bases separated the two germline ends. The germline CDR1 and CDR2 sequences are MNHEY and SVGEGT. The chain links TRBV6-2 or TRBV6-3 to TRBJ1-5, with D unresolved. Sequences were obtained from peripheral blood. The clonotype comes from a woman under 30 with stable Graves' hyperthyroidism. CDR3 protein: CASRHSTRTQGQPQHF. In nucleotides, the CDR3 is TGTGCCAGCAGACACTCTACACGAACCCAAGGTCAGCCCCAGCATTTT.